This TCR beta chain was recovered during a study of a mutant IDH1 vaccine in newly diagnosed glioma. Study overall: Investigators started vaccination 4-6 weeks after radiotherapy alone, or with temozolomide cycles. Therapy received beforehand was radiotherapy, temozolomide, or both, with most patients given both.

Described time point: week 23, last vaccination. One vaccine dose held 300 ug of mutant IDH1 20-mer peptide and came with topical imiquimod. This table comes from immunoSEQ multiplex PCR, and its TCRdb copy is limited to in-frame clones, with some not included. This sample has approximately 79,000 clones; approximately 89% occur once, and the top ten carry 0.6% to 0.95%. Remarks on this clone: As yet, its antigen is unknown.

This material consisted of PBMCs, taken from a glioma patient whose treatment included an IDH1 peptide vaccine. The TCR comes from a woman in her forties or fifties with glioma.

For the CDR3, the DNA is TGTGCCAGCAGTCCTCTATGGGACCAAGAGACCCAGTACTTC. Its translation: CASSPLWDQETQYF. The rearrangement joins TRBV27 to TRBJ2-5; D ambiguous. The germline V gene has CDR1 MNHEY and CDR2 SMNVEV (reference sequence). The V end lost 5 bases, the J end lost 0 bases, and 10 bases lay between the germline ends. The CDR3 is 14 residues long.